One and the same sample provided the 3 T cell receptor beta chains below, sequenced in a study of blood T cell repertoires in COVID-19. Clones were read by immunoSEQ multiplex PCR, and TCRdb kept only the in-frame ones, dropping some. The sample has 150,000 to 200,000 clones, 87% seen once. The sequencing sample was made of peripheral blood. The receptors derive from a man between 60 and 70 years old with active or convalescent COVID-19.

The chain combines TRBV10-3 with TRBJ2-4; 7 bases map to TRBD1. Trimming removed 3 bases from V and 11 bases from J; junction bases left unmatched: 1. Germline V gene data show CDR1 as ENHRY and CDR2 as SYGVKD. The CDR3 contains 11 residues. CDR3 residues: CAISEDRVQYF. The CDR3 DNA follows: TGTGCCATCAGTGAAGACAGGGTTCAGTACTTC.

This clone turned up a few times. The V and J genes are TRBV7-2 and TRBJ2-2; D perhaps matches TRBD2 (5 bases). This CDR3 has 15 residues. In germline, CDR1 is SGHTA, CDR2 FQGNSA. Trimming cost V 1 base and J 4 bases, with 10 bases left between them. The CDR3 protein is CASSLERAVTGELFF. The CDR3 DNA sequence: TGTGCCAGCAGCTTAGAGCGAGCGGTCACCGGGGAGCTGTTTTTT.

With respect to this clone: This same CDR3 is encoded by further DNA sequences in the sample. V is TRBV2 and J is TRBJ2-3; 8 bases fit TRBD1. CDR1 is SNHLY and CDR2 is FYNNEI in the germline V gene. This CDR3 has 14 residues. The J segment lost 0 bases and the V segment lost 6 bases, leaving 2 bases of the junction unmatched. CDR3 bases: TGTGCCAGCAGCGGACAGGGTAGCACAGATACGCAGTATTTT. Translation gives CASSGQGSTDTQYF.